Listed below are T cell receptor beta chains from one sample, sequenced in a study of shared clonotypes between healthy human individuals. Assay used: immunoSEQ multiplex PCR; TCRdb lists only in-frame clones, some missing. The sample lists about 1.4 million clones, around 95% occurring once. The sample was naive CD4+ T cells sorted from blood. The receptors were sampled from a man aged 25-45 years in good health. Each CDR3 is given with its conserved first and last residue. A D gene is named only where the DNA matches it firmly. Clone size is given for some rows only: seen once, a few or many times, or a class if the clone is expanded.

v_gene	j_gene	abundance	d_gene	CDR3aa	CDR3nt
TRBV19	TRBJ2-3	-	-	CASSIVGRGRTDTQYF	TGTGCCAGTAGTATAGTTGGGCGGGGGCGCACAGATACGCAGTATTTT
TRBV5-1	TRBJ2-5	-	TRBD2	CASSSLGGGAQETQYF	TGCGCCAGCAGCTCCCTCGGGGGAGGGGCCCAAGAGACCCAGTACTTC
TRBV27	TRBJ2-7	-	TRBD1	CASSLSPGTGPPYEQYF	TGTGCCAGCAGTTTATCTCCCGGGACAGGGCCCCCCTACGAGCAGTACTTC
TRBV29-1	TRBJ1-2	-	-	CSVDKQANYGYTF	TGCAGCGTTGATAAACAGGCGAACTATGGCTACACCTTC
TRBV4-1	TRBJ2-1	-	TRBD2	CASSGGLADPYNEQFF	TGCGCCAGCAGCGGAGGGCTAGCGGACCCCTACAATGAGCAGTTCTTC
TRBV5-1	TRBJ2-3	-	-	CASSLGGREVDTQYF	TGCGCCAGCAGCCTAGGAGGCAGGGAGGTAGATACGCAGTATTTT
TRBV28	TRBJ1-5	-	-	CASSPVLGYNQPQHF	TGTGCCAGCAGCCCCGTCTTGGGTTACAATCAGCCCCAGCATTTT
TRBV19	TRBJ2-1	-	TRBD2	CASSIARLAGSSYNEQFF	TGTGCCAGTAGTATTGCCCGGCTAGCGGGATCGAGCTACAATGAGCAGTTCTTC
TRBV21-1	TRBJ2-3	-	-	CARGLAGGRTDTQYF	TGTGCCAGGGGACTAGCGGGAGGACGCACAGATACGCAGTATTTT
TRBV14	TRBJ2-2	-	TRBD1	CASSPVFGTGPNTGELFF	TGTGCCAGCAGCCCGGTTTTTGGGACAGGGCCGAACACCGGGGAGCTGTTTTTT
TRBV28	TRBJ1-1	few	-	CASREITGLLNTEAFF	TGTGCCAGCAGAGAAATCACAGGTTTACTGAACACTGAAGCTTTCTTT
TRBV19	TRBJ2-2	once	TRBD2	CASSRRGENGELFF	TGTGCCAGTAGCCGCCGGGGGGAGAACGGGGAGCTGTTTTTT
TRBV9	TRBJ1-4	few	-	CASRGHPNEKLFF	TGTGCCAGCAGGGGACACCCGAATGAAAAACTGTTTTTT
TRBV5-8	TRBJ2-5	-	TRBD1	CASSEGQIQETQYF	TGTGCCAGCAGCGAGGGACAGATCCAAGAGACCCAGTACTTC
TRBV7-9	TRBJ2-1	-	-	CASSPLGGGVNEQFF	TGTGCCAGCAGCCCGCTCGGGGGCGGTGTCAATGAGCAGTTCTTC
TRBV28	TRBJ2-1	-	TRBD2	CASSFSGRGEFF	TGTGCCAGCAGCTTTAGCGGGAGAGGCGAGTTCTTC
TRBV19	TRBJ2-5	-	-	CASSKGTLETQYF	TGTGCCAGTAGTAAAGGGACTCTTGAGACCCAGTACTTC
TRBV5-1	TRBJ2-7	-	-	CASSREVRGYEQYF	TGCGCCAGCAGTAGGGAGGTGCGGGGCTACGAGCAGTACTTC
TRBV5-4	TRBJ2-1	once	TRBD1	CASSWDRGRNEQFF	TGTGCCAGCAGCTGGGACAGGGGTCGCAATGAGCAGTTCTTC
TRBV10-3	TRBJ1-4	-	-	CAARTATNEKLFF	TGTGCCGCACGAACTGCAACTAATGAAAAACTGTTTTTT
TRBV2	TRBJ2-1	-	TRBD2	CASSGGRASYNEQFF	TGTGCCAGCAGTGGTGGGAGGGCCTCGTACAATGAGCAGTTCTTC
TRBV10-3	TRBJ2-3	-	-	CAISGTTDTQYF	TGTGCCATCAGTGGGACGACGGATACGCAGTATTTT
TRBV1	TRBJ2-7	-	-	CTSSPEGIAGHESYEQYF	TGCACCAGCAGCCCCGAGGGGATAGCGGGGCATGAGTCCTACGAGCAGTACTTC
TRBV27	TRBJ2-7	-	-	CASAKDRYSYEQYF	TGTGCCAGCGCCAAAGACAGGTACTCCTACGAGCAGTACTTC
TRBV15	TRBJ2-7	-	-	CATSSGGSSYEQYF	TGTGCCACCAGCAGCGGCGGAAGCTCCTACGAGCAGTACTTC